The 3 T cell receptor beta chains below all came from one sample that was sequenced in a study of technical replicates of blood from a handful of donors. Produced via immunoSEQ multiplex PCR; TCRdb's table is partial and in-frame only. The sample shows about 81,000 clones, approximately 94% of them seen only once. The specimen sequenced was T cells isolated from PBMCs. The receptor source for this set is a human donor in good health.

This clone was seen a single time. The DNA for the CDR3 is TGCGCCAGCAGCAGACAGGAGGATGAAGCTTTCTTT. Translating it yields CASSRQEDEAFF. The J gene is TRBJ1-1, the V gene TRBV5-1; maybe TRBD1 (6 bases). The CDR3 runs 12 residues. Germline-derived CDR1 and CDR2 are SGHRS and YFSETQ. Trimming cost V 4 bases and J 7 bases, with 11 bases left between them. The full variable domain, in which reference TRBV5-1 and TRBJ1-1 provide the parts outside the CDR3, is KAGVTQTPRYLIKTRGQQVTLSCSPISGHRSVSWYQQTPGQGLQFLFEYFSETQRNKGNFPGRFSGRQFSNSRSEMNVSTLELGDSALYLCASSRQEDEAFFGQGTRLTVV.

CDR3 sequence: CATGGFGGSHMGYNEQFF. The CDR3 DNA is TGTGCCACGGGGGGGTTCGGCGGGAGCCATATGGGGTACAATGAGCAGTTCTTC. The chain carries TRBV10-3 and TRBJ2-1; 8 bases fit TRBD2. Germline values: CDR1 ENHRY, CDR2 SYGVKD. CDR3 length equals 18 residues. The ends lost 10 bases at V and 4 bases at J; junction bases unmatched: 21.

This clone is a singleton in its sample. V gene TRBV7-9 combines with J gene TRBJ2-1; perhaps TRBD2 as D (6 bases). CDR1 and CDR2 (germline): SEHNR, FQNEAQ (reference sequence). CDR3 length: 13 amino acids. The V end was cut by 5 bases, the J end by 5 bases, with 10 bases between. The CDR3 sequence: CASSPGLDNEQFF. The CDR3 bases are TGTGCCAGCAGCCCGGGACTTGACAATGAGCAGTTCTTC.